What follows is one T cell receptor (beta chain) and its context. Its antigen is still unknown. Reverse transcription of extracted RNA yielded cDNA, which provided the sequencing template. Assay used: immunoSEQ multiplex PCR; TCRdb lists only in-frame clones, some missing. Of more than 150,000 clones listed, 45% to 55% are singletons. These data are taken from a study of CD8+ T cells in alopecia areata. Study-wide background: The protocol delivered tofacitinib for 6 to 18 months, then withdrew it for 6 months. Regarding the study as a whole: In patients, TCRs were shared less clearly than in mice, and HLA may possibly be involved. Sequencing of scalp samples also captures resident alphabeta T cells of normal skin.

CDR1 is MNHEY and CDR2 is SVGAGI in the germline V gene. V lost 2 bases to trimming and J lost 8 bases, with 15 bases between them. The CDR3 is 14 residues long. CD4+ and CD8+ T cells were sorted from PBMCs stained for CD3, CD4 and CD8. The V and J genes are TRBV6-5 and TRBJ1-2; D perhaps matches TRBD1 (5 bases). This clonotype was obtained from a human donor with alopecia areata. The source was CD8+ T cells sorted from blood, collected at week 0. CDR3 in DNA: TGTGCCAGCAGTTACATCGGGAGGGGCGGAGGCTACACCTTC. Translated: CASSYIGRGGGYTF.